The present entry profiles one T cell receptor beta chain with its context. The data originate from a study of shared clonotypes between healthy human individuals. There are 15 residues in the CDR3. CDR1 and CDR2 (germline): MNHEY, SMNVEV (reference sequence). Profiled with immunoSEQ multiplex PCR; TCRdb holds only in-frame clones, not every one. Counted here are about 2.5 million clones, 85% to 95% occurring once; the ten biggest clones make up 0.37%. The specimen sequenced was naive CD4+ T cells from PBMCs. Subset defined: CD45RA+ positively selected. The J gene is TRBJ2-5, the V gene TRBV27; D tentatively reads TRBD1 or TRBD2 (7 bases each). The DNA end lines up better with TRBJ2-7; the J call may be wrong. The sequence came from a man between 18 and 35 years old in good health. Some clones in this sample may be carry-over from other donors' samples. CDR3 loop: CASSLNQGGPYEQYF. Here the CDR3 DNA reads TGTGCCAGCAGCCTCAACCAGGGGGGGCCCTACGAGCAGTACTTC.